One and the same sample provided the 2 T cell receptor beta chains below, sequenced in a study of T cell repertoires in cytomegalovirus infection. Each CDR3 protein is one row after TCRdb ran MiXCR on the reads. The repertoire holds about 55,000 distinct CDR3 sequences, with around 20% as singletons. Antigens for these TCRs are unknown. The sequencing here drew on CD8+ T cells from cultured PBMCs, taken from culture after CMV antigen stimulation. These TCRs come from a human donor in good health (CMV status not recorded). Some clones in this sample may be carry-over from other donors' samples.

In DNA form, the CDR3 reads TGTGCCAGCAGCCCCAATGGGGGTTTCGAGCAGTACTTC. Translation: CASSPNGGFEQYF. The chain is built from TRBV7-2 and TRBJ2-7; perhaps D is TRBD1 or TRBD2 (5 bases each). Germline CDR1 reads SGHTA; CDR2 reads FQGNSA. V was trimmed by 5 bases and J by 6 bases, leaving 14 bases between them. This CDR3 comprises 13 residues. The variable domain in full, with the rest retrieved from reference TRBV7-2 and TRBJ2-7, is GAGVSQSPSNKVTEKGKDVELRCDPISGHTALYWYRQSLGQGLEFLIYFQGNSAPDKSGLPSDRFSAERTGGSVSTLTIQRTQQEDSAVYLCASSPNGGFEQYFGPGTRLTVT.

This chain uses TRBV7-2 with TRBJ2-1; 9 bases are a match to TRBD2. Germline CDR1 reads SGHTA; CDR2 reads FQGNSA. The CDR3 totals 16 residues. Trimming removed 5 bases from V and 6 bases from J; junction bases left unmatched: 11. CDR3: CASSTTGREGTNEQFF. Here the CDR3 DNA reads TGTGCCAGCAGCACAACGGGGCGGGAGGGGACCAATGAGCAGTTCTTC.